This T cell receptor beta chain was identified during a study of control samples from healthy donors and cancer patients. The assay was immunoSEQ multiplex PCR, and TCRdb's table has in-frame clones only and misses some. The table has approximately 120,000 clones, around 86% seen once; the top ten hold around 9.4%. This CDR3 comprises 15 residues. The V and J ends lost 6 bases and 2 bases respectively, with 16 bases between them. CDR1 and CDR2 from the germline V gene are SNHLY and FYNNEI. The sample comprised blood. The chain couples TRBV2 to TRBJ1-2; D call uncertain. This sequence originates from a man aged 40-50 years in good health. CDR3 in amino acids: CASRFPLGPNYGYTF. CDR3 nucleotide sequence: TGTGCCAGCAGGTTTCCTCTGGGCCCAAACTATGGCTACACCTTC. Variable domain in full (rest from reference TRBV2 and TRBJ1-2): EPEVTQTPSHQVTQMGQEVILRCVPISNHLYFYWYRQILGQKVEFLVSFYNNEISEKSEIFDDQFSVERPDGSNFTLKIRSTKLEDSAMYFCASRFPLGPNYGYTFGSGTRLTVV.